This TCR beta chain came from a study of cytomegalovirus exposure and HLA in healthy donors. The donors were part of the validation cohort, which consisted of approximately 110 subjects and was separate from the first cohort of 666 subjects. Sequenced by immunoSEQ multiplex PCR; TCRdb stores in-frame clones only, minus some. The table includes some 210,000 clones, around 87% detected once. This CDR3 has 15 residues. With 0 bases removed from V and 3 bases from J, the gap between germline ends came to 10 bases. CDR1 and CDR2 (germline): SGHRS, YFSETQ. As for this clone: Other nucleotide sequences from this sample produce the same CDR3.

Sample: PBMCs. The chain has TRBV5-1 and TRBJ2-1; perhaps TRBD1 as D (5 bases). The TCR was taken from a woman aged 18 to 35 in good health and CMV-seropositive. CDR3 in amino acids: CASSLGGSSYNEQFF. DNA of the CDR3: TGCGCCAGCAGCTTGGGGGGCAGTAGCTACAATGAGCAGTTCTTC.